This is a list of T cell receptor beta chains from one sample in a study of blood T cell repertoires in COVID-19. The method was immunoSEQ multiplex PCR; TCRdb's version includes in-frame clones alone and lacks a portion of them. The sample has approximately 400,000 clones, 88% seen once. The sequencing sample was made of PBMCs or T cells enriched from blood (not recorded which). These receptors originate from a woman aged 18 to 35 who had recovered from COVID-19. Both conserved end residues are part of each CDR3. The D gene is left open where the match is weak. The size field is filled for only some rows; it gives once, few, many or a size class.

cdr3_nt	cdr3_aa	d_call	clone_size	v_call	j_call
TGTGCCAGCACCTTACAGGGCGTTGGCTACACCTTC	CASTLQGVGYTF	.	once	TRBV7-2	TRBJ1-2
TGTGCCAGCAGGGAGAGCGAACCGCTCTCCTACGAGCAGTACTTC	CASRESEPLSYEQYF	.	.	TRBV2	TRBJ2-7
TGTGCCAGCCAGTCAGGGGGCCAAGAGACCCAGTACTTC	CASQSGGQETQYF	TRBD1	.	TRBV2	TRBJ2-5
TGTGCCAGCAGGTTCGTAGCTTTCTTT	CASRFVAFF	.	.	TRBV21-1	TRBJ1-1
TGTGCCTGGAGTGTAAGGGGTTACACTGAAGCTTTCTTT	CAWSVRGYTEAFF	.	.	TRBV30	TRBJ1-1
TGTGCCAGTAGCCCATTGGGGGCAGGGGATAACTATGGCTACACCTTC	CASSPLGAGDNYGYTF	.	.	TRBV19	TRBJ1-2
TGTGCCAGCAGCCCTCTCGGGGGTTTTAACTATGGCTACACCTTC	CASSPLGGFNYGYTF	.	.	TRBV6-2/TRBV6-3	TRBJ1-2
TGTGCCAGCAGTTACGGGCGGGGGAGGACTGAAGCTTTCTTT	CASSYGRGRTEAFF	.	once	TRBV6-5	TRBJ1-1
TGTGCCAGCAGAACCGGGGGAACTAATGGAAACACCATATATTTT	CASRTGGTNGNTIYF	.	.	TRBV28	TRBJ1-3
TGTGCCAGCAGTGAATTCCGACACCTCCAAGAGACCCAGTACTTC	CASSEFRHLQETQYF	.	.	TRBV6-1	TRBJ2-5
TGTGCCAGCAGGGGGGAGGAGGGCGGCTACACCTTC	CASRGEEGGYTF	.	.	TRBV27	TRBJ1-2
TGTGCCAGCGGCTCTCAGCGGGGGTTGAGCAATTCACCCCTCCACTTT	CASGSQRGLSNSPLHF	.	.	TRBV11-2	TRBJ1-6
TGTGCCAGCACCCCGCTCCTGGAGGGGGCCGAAGATACGCAGTATTTT	CASTPLLEGAEDTQYF	.	.	TRBV28	TRBJ2-3
TGTGCCAGCAGTTTAGGCCCTGACAGGGTTGGCTACACCTTC	CASSLGPDRVGYTF	TRBD1	.	TRBV27	TRBJ1-2
TGTGCCAGCAGTGACTCGCGGGACAGGGGGCTAGCTTTCTTT	CASSDSRDRGLAFF	TRBD1	.	TRBV6-4	TRBJ1-1
TGTGCCAGCACTCAAACCGGCTACGAGCAGTACTTC	CASTQTGYEQYF	.	.	TRBV6-5	TRBJ2-7
TGCGCCAGCAGCTCCCTTAGGACAGGGGGTGAAGAGACCCAGTACTTC	CASSSLRTGGEETQYF	TRBD1	.	TRBV5-1	TRBJ2-5